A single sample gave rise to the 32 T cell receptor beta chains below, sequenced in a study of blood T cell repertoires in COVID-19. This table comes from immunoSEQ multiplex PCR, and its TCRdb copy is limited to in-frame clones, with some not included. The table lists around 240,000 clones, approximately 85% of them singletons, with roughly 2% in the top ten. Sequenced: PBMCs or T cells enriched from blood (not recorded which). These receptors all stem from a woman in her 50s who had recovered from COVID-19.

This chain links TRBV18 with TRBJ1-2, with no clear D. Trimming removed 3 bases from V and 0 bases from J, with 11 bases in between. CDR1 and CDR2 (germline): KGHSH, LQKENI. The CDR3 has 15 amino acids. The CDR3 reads CASSPFTGANYGYTF. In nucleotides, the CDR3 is TGTGCCAGCTCACCGTTTACCGGGGCTAACTATGGCTACACCTTC. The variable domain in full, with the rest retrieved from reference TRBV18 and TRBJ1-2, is NAGVMQNPRHLVRRRGQEARLRCSPMKGHSHVYWYRQLPEEGLKFMVYLQKENIIDESGMPKERFSAEFPKEGPSILRIQQVVRGDSAAYFCASSPFTGANYGYTFGSGTRLTVV.

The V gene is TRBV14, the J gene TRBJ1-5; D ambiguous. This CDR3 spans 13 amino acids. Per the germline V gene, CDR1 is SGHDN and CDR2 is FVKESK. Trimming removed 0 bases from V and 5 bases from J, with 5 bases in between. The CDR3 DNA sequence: TGTGCCAGCAGCCAAGATCGCGATCAGCCCCAGCATTTT. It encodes CASSQDRDQPQHF.

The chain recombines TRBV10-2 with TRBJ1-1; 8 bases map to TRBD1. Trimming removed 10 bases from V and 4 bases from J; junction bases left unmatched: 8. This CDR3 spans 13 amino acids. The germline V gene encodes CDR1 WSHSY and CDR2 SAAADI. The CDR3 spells CATQSGGITEAFF. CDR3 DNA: TGCGCCACACAGTCAGGGGGCATCACTGAAGCTTTCTTT.

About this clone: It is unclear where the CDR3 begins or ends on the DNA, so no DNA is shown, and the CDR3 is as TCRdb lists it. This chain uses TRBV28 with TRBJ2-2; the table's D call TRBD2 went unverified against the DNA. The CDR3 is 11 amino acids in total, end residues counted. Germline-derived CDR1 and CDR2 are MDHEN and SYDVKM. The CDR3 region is CASSLERELFF.

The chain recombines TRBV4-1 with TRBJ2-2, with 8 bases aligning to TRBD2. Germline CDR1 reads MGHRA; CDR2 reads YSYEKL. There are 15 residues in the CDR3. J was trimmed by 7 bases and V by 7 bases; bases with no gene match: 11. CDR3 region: CASNPGGPSSGELFF. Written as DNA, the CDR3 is TGCGCCAGCAACCCGGGAGGGCCTTCTAGCGGGGAGCTGTTTTTT.

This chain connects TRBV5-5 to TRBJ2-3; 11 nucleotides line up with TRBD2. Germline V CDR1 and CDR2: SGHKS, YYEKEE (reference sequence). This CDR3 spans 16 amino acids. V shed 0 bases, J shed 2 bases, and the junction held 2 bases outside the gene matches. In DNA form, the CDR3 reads TGTGCCAGCAGCTTGGTTAGCGGGGGGGTCACAGATACGCAGTATTTT. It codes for CASSLVSGGVTDTQYF.

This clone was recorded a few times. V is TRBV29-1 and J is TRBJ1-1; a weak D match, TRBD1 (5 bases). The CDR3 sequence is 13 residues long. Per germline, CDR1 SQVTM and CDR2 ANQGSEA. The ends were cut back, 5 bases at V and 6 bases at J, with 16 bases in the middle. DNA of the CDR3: TGCAGCGTTTTGGGGCTCGGGAGGGCTGAAGCTTTCTTT. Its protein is CSVLGLGRAEAFF.

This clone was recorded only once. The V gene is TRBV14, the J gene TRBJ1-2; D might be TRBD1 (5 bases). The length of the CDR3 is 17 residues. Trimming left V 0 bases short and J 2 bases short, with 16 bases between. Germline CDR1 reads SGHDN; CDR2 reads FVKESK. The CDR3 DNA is TGTGCCAGCAGCCAAGATTGGGGCGGGGGGAAGAACTATGGCTACACCTTC. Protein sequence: CASSQDWGGGKNYGYTF.

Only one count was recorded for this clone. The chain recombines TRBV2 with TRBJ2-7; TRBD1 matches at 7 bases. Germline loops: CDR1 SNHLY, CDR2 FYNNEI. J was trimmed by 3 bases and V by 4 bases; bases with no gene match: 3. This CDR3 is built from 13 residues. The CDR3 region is CASSGQGYYEQYF. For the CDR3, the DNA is TGTGCCAGCAGTGGACAGGGATACTACGAGCAGTACTTC.

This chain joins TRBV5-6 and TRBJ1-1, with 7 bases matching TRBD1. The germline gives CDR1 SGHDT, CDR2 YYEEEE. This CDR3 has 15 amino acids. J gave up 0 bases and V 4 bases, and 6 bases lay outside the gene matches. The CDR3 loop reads CASSPRTGMNTEAFF. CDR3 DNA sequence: TGTGCCAGCAGCCCTAGGACAGGAATGAACACTGAAGCTTTCTTT.

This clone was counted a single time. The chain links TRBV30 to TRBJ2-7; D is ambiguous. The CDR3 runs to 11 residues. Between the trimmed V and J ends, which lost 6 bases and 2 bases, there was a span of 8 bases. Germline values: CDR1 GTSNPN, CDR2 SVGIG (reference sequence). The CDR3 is CACDKTYEQYF. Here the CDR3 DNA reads TGTGCCTGCGACAAAACCTACGAGCAGTACTTC.

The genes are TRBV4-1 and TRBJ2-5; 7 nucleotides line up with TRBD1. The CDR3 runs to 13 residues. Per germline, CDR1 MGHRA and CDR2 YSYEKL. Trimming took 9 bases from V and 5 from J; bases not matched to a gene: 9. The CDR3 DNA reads TGCGCCAGTACCAGAGGGGGCGAGGAGACCCAGTACTTC. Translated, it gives CASTRGGEETQYF.

The CDR3, as DNA: TGTGCCAGCAGCAGAGGGACAGGGGTTCGGTATGGCTACACCTTC. Protein: CASSRGTGVRYGYTF. The chain joins TRBV28 to TRBJ1-2; 10 nucleotides line up with TRBD1. CDR1 MDHEN and CDR2 SYDVKM come from the germline V gene. This CDR3 is built from 15 residues. Trimming removed 6 bases from V and 5 bases from J; junction bases left unmatched: 9.

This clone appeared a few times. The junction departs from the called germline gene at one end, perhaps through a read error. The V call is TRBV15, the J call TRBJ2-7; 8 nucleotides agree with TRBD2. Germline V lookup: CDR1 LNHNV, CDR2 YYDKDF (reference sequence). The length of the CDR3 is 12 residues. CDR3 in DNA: TGTGCCACCAGCAGAGATAGCGGGGAATGGGGCTTC. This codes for CATSRDSGEWGF.

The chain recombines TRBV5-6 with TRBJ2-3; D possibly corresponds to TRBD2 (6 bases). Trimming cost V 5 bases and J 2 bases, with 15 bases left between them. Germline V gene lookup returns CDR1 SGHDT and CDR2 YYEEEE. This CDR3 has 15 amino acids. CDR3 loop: CASRFLADLTDTQYF. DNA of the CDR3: TGTGCCAGCAGATTTTTAGCGGACCTCACAGATACGCAGTATTTT.

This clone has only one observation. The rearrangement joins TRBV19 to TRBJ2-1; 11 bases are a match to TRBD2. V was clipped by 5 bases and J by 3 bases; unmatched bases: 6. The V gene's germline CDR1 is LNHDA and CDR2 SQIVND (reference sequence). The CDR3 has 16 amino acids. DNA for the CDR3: TGTGCCAGTAGTTCTAGCGGGGGGCTCCTCTACAATGAGCAGTTCTTC. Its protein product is CASSSSGGLLYNEQFF.

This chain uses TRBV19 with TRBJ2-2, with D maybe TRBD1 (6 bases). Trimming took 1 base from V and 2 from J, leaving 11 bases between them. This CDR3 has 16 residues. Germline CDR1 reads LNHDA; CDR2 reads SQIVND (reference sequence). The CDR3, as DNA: TGTGCCAGTAGTATAGTCCCGGGACATAACACCGGGGAGCTGTTTTTT. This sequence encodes CASSIVPGHNTGELFF.

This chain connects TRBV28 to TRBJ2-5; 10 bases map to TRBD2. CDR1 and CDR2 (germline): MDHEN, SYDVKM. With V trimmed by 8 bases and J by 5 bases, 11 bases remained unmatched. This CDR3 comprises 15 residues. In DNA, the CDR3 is TGTGCCAGCTCGAAGGTCCTAGCGGGAGCGGAGACCCAGTACTTC. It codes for CASSKVLAGAETQYF.

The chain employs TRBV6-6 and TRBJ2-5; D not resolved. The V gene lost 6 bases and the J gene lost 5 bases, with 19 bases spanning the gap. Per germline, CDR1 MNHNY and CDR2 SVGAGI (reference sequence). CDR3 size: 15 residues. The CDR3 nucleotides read TGTGCCAGCAGCCCCGAAAGTGGCTCCGGGGAGACCCAGTACTTC. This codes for CASSPESGSGETQYF.

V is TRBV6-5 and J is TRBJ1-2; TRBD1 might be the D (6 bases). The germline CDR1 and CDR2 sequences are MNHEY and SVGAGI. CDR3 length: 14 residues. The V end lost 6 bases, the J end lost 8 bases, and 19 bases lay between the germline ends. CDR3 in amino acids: CASRRDTPTRGYTF. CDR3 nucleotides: TGTGCCAGCAGAAGGGACACTCCTACGCGAGGCTACACCTTC.

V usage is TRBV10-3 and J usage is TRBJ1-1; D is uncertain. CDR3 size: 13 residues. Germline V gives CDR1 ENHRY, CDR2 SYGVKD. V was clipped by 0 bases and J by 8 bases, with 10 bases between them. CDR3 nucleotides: TGTGCCATCAGTGAGTCAACTGTGGGCGAAGCTTTCTTT. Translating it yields CAISESTVGEAFF.

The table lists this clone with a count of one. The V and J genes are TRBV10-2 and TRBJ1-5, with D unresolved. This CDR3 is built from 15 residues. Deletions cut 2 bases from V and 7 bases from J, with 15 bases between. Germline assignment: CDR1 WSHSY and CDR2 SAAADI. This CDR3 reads CASSERGIPNQPQHF. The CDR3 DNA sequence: TGCGCCAGCAGTGAGCGGGGTATCCCTAACCAGCCCCAGCATTTT.

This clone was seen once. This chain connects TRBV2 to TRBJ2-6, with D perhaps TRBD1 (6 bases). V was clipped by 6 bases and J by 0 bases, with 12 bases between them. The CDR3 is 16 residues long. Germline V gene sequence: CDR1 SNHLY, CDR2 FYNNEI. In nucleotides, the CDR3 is TGTGCCAGCAGCGCGGACAGAATCTCTGGGGCCAACGTCCTGACTTTC. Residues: CASSADRISGANVLTF.

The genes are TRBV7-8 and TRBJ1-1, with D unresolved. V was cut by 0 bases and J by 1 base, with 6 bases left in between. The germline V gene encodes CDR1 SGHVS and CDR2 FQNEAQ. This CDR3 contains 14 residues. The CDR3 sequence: CASSLAYRNTEAFF. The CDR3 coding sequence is TGTGCCAGCAGCTTAGCGTATAGGAACACTGAAGCTTTCTTT. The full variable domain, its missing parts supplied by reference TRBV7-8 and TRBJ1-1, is GAGVSQSPRYKVAKRGQDVALRCDPISGHVSLFWYQQALGQGPEFLTYFQNEAQLDKSGLPSDRFFAERPEGSVSTLKIQRTQQEDSAVYLCASSLAYRNTEAFFGQGTRLTVV.

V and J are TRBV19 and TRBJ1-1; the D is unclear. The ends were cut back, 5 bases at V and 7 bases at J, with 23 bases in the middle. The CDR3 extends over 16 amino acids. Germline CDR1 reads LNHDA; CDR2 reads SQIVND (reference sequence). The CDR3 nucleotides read TGTGCCAGTAGTGACCTACGACCGGGTAGCGGGATTGAAGCTTTCTTT. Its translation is CASSDLRPGSGIEAFF.

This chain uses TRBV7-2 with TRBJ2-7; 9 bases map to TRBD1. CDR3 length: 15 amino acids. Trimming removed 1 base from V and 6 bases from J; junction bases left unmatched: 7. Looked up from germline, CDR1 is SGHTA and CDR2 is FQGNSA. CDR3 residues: CASSLGGQGKGEQYF. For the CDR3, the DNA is TGTGCCAGCAGCTTAGGTGGACAGGGGAAGGGCGAGCAGTACTTC. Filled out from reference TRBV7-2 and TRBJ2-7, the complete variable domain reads GAGVSQSPSNKVTEKGKDVELRCDPISGHTALYWYRQSLGQGLEFLIYFQGNSAPDKSGLPSDRFSAERTGGSVSTLTIQRTQQEDSAVYLCASSLGGQGKGEQYFGPGTRLTVT.

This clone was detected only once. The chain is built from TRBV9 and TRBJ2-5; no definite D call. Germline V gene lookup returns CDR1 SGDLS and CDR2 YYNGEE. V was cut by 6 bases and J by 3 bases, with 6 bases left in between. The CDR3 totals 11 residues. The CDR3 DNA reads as TGTGCCAGCAACATAAAAGAGACCCAGTACTTC. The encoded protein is CASNIKETQYF.

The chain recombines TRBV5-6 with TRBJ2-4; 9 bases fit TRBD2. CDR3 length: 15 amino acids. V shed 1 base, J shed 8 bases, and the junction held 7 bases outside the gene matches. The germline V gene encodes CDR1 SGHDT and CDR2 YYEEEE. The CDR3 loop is CASSLLREGLYIQYF. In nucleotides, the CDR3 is TGTGCCAGCAGCTTGTTGCGGGAGGGCCTATACATTCAGTACTTC. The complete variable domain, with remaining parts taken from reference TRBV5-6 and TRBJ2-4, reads DAGVTQSPTHLIKTRGQQVTLRCSPKSGHDTVSWYQQALGQGPQFIFQYYEEEERQRGNFPDRFSGHQFPNYSSELNVNALLLGDSALYLCASSLLREGLYIQYFGAGTRLSVL.

The CDR3 nucleotides are TGTGCCAGCAGTTATGGGACTAGCGGCTCCTCCTACGAGCAGTACTTC. Its protein is CASSYGTSGSSYEQYF. The chain is built from TRBV6-2 or TRBV6-3 and TRBJ2-7; 11 bases align to TRBD2. The CDR3 loop spans 16 amino acids. The V gene end was trimmed by 3 bases and the J gene end by 0 bases; junction bases not matched to a gene: 4. Germline V gene data show CDR1 as MNHEY and CDR2 as SVGEGT.

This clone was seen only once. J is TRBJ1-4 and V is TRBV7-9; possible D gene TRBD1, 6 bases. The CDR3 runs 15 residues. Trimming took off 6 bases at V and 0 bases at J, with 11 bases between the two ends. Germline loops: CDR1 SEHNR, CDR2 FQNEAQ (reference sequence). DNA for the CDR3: TGTGCCAGCAGGGCAGAGGGGGCAACTAATGAAAAACTGTTTTTT. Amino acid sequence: CASRAEGATNEKLFF. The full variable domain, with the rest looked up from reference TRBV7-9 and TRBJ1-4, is DTGVSQNPRHKITKRGQNVTFRCDPISEHNRLYWYRQTLGQGPEFLTYFQNEAQLEKSRLLSDRFSAERPKGSFSTLEIQRTEQGDSAMYLCASRAEGATNEKLFFGSGTQLSVL.

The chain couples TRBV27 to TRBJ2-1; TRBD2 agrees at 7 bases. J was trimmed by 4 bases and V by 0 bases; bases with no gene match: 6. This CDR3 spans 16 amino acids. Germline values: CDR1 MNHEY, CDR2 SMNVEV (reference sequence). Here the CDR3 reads CASSLSAGEKYNEQFF. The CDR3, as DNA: TGTGCCAGCAGTTTATCGGCGGGGGAAAAATACAATGAGCAGTTCTTC.

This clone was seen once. CDR3 bases: TGTGCCAGCATGGGCCTCAAACTGTTTTTT. Translating gives CASMGLKLFF. The chain combines TRBV2 with TRBJ1-4; D uncertain. V was trimmed by 7 bases and J by 11 bases, leaving 8 bases between them. The CDR3 runs 10 residues. Per the germline V gene, CDR1 is SNHLY and CDR2 is FYNNEI.